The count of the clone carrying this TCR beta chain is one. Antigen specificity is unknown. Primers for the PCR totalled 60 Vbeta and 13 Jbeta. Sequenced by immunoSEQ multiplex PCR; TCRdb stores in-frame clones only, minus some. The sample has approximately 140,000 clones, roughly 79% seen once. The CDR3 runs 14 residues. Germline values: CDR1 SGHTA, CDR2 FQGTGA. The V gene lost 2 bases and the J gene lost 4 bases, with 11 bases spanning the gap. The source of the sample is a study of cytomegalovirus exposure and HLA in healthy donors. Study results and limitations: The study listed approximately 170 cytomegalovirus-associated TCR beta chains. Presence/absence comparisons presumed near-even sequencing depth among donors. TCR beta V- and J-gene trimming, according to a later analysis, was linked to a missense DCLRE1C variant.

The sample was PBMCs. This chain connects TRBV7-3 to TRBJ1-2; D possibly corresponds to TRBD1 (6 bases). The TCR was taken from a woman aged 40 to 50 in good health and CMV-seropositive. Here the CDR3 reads CASSLAGGGYGYTF. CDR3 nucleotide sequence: TGTGCCAGCAGCTTAGCGGGGGGCGGCTATGGCTACACCTTC.